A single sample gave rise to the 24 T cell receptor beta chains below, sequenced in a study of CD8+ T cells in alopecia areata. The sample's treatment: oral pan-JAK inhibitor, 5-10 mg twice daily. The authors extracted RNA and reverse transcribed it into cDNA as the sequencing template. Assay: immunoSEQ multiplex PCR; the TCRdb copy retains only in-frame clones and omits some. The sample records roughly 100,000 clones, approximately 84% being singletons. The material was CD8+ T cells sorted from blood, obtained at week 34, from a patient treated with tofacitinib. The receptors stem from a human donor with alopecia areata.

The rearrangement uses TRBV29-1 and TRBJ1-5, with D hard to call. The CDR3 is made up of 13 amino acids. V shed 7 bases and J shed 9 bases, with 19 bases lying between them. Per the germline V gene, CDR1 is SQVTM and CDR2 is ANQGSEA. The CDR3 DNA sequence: TGCAGCGCCTTGACGGGAGACGAGCGGCCCCAGCATTTT. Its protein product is CSALTGDERPQHF.

Here the CDR3 reads CASRYRTGGGYTF. The CDR3, as DNA: TGTGCCAGCAGATACCGGACAGGGGGTGGCTACACCTTC. The chain has TRBV9 and TRBJ1-2; 10 bases align to TRBD1. The CDR3 sequence is 13 residues long. V was pared by 5 bases and J by 7 bases, with 5 bases of the junction left unmatched. The germline gives CDR1 SGDLS, CDR2 YYNGEE. Combining the CDR3 with reference TRBV9 and TRBJ1-2 gives the whole variable domain DSGVTQTPKHLITATGQRVTLRCSPRSGDLSVYWYQQSLDQGLQFLIQYYNGEERAKGNILERFSAQQFPDLHSELNLSSLELGDSALYFCASRYRTGGGYTFGSGTRLTVV.

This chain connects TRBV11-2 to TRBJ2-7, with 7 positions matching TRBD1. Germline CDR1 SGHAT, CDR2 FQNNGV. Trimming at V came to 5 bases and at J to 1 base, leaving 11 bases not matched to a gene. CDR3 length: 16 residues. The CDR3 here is CASSARDSAISYEQYF. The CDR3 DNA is TGTGCCAGCAGCGCAAGGGACAGCGCAATTTCCTACGAGCAGTACTTC.

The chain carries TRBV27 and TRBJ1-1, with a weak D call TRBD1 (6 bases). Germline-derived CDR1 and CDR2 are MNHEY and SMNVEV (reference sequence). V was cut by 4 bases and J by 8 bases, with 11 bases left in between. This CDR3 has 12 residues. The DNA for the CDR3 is TGTGCCAGCAGTTCACAGGGCTTGGAAGCTTTCTTT. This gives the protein CASSSQGLEAFF.

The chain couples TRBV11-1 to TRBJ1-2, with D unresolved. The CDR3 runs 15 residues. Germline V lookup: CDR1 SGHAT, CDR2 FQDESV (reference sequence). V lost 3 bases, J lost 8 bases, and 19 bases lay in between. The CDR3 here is CASSFGEANPGGYTF. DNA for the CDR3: TGTGCCAGCAGCTTTGGCGAGGCCAACCCTGGGGGCTACACCTTC.

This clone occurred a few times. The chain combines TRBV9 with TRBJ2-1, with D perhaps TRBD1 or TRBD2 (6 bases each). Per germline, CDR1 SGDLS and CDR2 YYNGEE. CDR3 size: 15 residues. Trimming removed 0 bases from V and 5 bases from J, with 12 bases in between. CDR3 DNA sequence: TGTGCCAGCAGCGTAGGAGGGGGAGGCCACAATGAGCAGTTCTTC. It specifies CASSVGGGGHNEQFF.

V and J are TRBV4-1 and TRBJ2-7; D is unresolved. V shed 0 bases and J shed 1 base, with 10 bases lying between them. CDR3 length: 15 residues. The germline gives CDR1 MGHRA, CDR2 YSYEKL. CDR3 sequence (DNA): TGCGCCAGCAGCCAAGAGTGGAAATCATCCTACGAGCAGTACTTC. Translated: CASSQEWKSSYEQYF.

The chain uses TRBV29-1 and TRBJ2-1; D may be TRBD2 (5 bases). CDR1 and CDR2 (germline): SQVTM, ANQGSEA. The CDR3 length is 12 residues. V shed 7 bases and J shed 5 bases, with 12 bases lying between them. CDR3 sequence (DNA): TGCAGCGGGGAGACTAATAACAATGAGCAGTTCTTC. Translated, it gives CSGETNNNEQFF.

The CDR3 nucleotides are TGCGCCAGCAGCCTGGGAGTAGGTGATACGCAGTATTTT. This gives the protein CASSLGVGDTQYF. The chain links TRBV4-1 to TRBJ2-3; possible D gene TRBD2, 5 bases. The CDR3 covers 13 residues. Per germline, CDR1 MGHRA and CDR2 YSYEKL. V was pared by 4 bases and J by 6 bases, with 11 bases between.

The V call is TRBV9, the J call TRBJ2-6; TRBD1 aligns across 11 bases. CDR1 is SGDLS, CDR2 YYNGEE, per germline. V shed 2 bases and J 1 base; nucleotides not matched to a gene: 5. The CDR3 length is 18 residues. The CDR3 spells CASSVAGTGGSGANVLTF. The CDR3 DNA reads TGTGCCAGCAGCGTCGCCGGGACAGGGGGGTCTGGGGCCAACGTCCTGACTTTC.

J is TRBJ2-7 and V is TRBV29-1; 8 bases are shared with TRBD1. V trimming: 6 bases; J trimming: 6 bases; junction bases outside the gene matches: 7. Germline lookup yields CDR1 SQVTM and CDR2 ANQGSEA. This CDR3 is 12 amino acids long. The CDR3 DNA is TGCAGCGTAGGGGACAGGTATCTCGAGCAGTACTTC. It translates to CSVGDRYLEQYF.

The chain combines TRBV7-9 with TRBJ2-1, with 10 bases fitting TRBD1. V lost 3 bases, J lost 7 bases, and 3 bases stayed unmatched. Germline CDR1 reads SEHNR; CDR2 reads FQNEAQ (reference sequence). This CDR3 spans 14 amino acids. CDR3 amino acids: CASSFPGQGNEQFF. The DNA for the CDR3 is TGTGCCAGCAGCTTCCCGGGACAGGGGAATGAGCAGTTCTTC.

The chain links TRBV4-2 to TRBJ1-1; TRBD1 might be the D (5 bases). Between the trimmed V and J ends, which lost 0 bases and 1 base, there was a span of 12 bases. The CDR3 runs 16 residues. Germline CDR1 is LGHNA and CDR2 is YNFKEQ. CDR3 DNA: TGTGCCAGCAGCCAAGATCCGAAGGGGCAGAACACTGAAGCTTTCTTT. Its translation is CASSQDPKGQNTEAFF.

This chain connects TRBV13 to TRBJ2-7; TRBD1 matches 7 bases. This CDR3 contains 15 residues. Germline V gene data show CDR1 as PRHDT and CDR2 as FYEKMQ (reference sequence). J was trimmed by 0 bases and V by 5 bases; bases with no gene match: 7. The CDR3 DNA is TGTGCCAGCAGCACGACCGGGACAGCCTCCTACGAGCAGTACTTC. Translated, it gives CASSTTGTASYEQYF.

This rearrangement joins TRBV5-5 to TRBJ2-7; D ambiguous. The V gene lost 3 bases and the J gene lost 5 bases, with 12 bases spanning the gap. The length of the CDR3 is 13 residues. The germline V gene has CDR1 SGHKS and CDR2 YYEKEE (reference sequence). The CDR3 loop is CASSYRDHDEQYF. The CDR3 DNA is TGTGCCAGCAGCTATAGGGATCACGACGAGCAGTACTTC.

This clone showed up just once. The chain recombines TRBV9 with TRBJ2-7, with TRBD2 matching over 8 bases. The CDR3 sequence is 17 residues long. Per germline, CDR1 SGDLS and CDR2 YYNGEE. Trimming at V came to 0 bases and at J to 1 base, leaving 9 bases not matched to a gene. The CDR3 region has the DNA TGTGCCAGCAGCGTAGGCGTCGGGGGGGCTTTTTCCTACGAGCAGTACTTC. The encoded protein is CASSVGVGGAFSYEQYF.

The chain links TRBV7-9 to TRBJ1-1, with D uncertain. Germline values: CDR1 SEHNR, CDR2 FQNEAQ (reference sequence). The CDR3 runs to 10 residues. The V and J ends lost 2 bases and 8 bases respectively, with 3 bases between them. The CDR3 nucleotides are TGTGCCAGCAGCTTAATAGAAGCTTTCTTT. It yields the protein CASSLIEAFF.

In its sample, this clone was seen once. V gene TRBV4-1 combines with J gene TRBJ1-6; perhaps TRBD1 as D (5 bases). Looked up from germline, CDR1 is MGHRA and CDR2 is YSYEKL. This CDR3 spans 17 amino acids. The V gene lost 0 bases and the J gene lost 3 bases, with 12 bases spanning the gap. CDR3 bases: TGCGCCAGCAGCCAAGAGTGGGGGTATGACTATAATTCACCCCTCCACTTT. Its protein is CASSQEWGYDYNSPLHF.

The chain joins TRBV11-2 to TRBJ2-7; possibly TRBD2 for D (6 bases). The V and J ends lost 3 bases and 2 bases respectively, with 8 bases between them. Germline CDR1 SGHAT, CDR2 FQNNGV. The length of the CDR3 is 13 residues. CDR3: CASSFSGTYEQYF. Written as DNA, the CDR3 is TGTGCCAGCAGCTTTAGCGGAACCTACGAGCAGTACTTC.

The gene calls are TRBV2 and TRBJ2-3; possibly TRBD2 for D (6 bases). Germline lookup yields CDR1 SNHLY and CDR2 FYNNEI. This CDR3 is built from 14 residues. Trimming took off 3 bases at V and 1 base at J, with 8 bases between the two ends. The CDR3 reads CASSDRERTDTQYF. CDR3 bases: TGTGCCAGCAGTGACCGGGAGCGCACAGATACGCAGTATTTT.

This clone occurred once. The CDR3 is CASSPWDLSTDTQYF. CDR3 DNA sequence: TGTGCCAGCAGCCCGTGGGACTTAAGCACAGATACGCAGTATTTT. This chain connects TRBV7-9 to TRBJ2-3, with D perhaps TRBD2 (6 bases). CDR1 and CDR2 from the germline V gene are SEHNR and FQNEAQ (reference sequence). V was shortened by 5 bases and J by 0 bases, with 12 bases between the two germline ends. The CDR3 consists of 15 residues.

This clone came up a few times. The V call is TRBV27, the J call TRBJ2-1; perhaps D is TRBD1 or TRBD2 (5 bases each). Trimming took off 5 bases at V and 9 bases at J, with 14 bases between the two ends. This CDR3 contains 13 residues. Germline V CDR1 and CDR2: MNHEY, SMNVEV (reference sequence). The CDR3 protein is CASSPQGGGEQFF. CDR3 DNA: TGTGCCAGCAGTCCCCAGGGCGGAGGTGAGCAGTTCTTC.

The CDR3, as DNA: TGTGCCAGCCACTTCAGGGACAGGGGGCTAACTAATGAAAAACTGTTTTTT. This translates into CASHFRDRGLTNEKLFF. The chain is built from TRBV28 and TRBJ1-4; 12 bases align to TRBD1. J gave up 1 base and V 8 bases, and 8 bases lay outside the gene matches. The CDR3 runs to 17 residues. From germline, CDR1 is MDHEN and CDR2 SYDVKM.

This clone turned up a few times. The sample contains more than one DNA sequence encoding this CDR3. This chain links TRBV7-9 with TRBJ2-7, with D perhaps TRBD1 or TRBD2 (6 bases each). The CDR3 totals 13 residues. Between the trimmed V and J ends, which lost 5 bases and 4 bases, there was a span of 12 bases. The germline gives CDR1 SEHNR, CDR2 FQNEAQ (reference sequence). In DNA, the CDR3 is TGTGCCAGCAGCCCCGTAGGGGGGTACGAGCAGTACTTC. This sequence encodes CASSPVGGYEQYF.